Following are 14 T cell receptor beta chains from one sample sequenced in a study of T-cell memory formation after mild COVID-19. TCRdb recomputed calls from the 5' RACE reads with MiXCR, one row per CDR3 protein. There are roughly 200,000 distinct CDR3 sequences in the sample; roughly 10% occur only once, and 3.5% lies in the top ten. Input material: PBMCs or a T cell subset sorted from them (not recorded which). These receptors were taken from a man between 18 and 29 years old who had mild COVID-19 (a few samples of this study predate the infection). Cell type and time point are not known.

This clonotype has only a few counts. One end of the junction is discordant with germline, which a read error may explain. The chain recombines TRBV2 with TRBJ2-3, with D unclear. Germline CDR1 and CDR2: SNHLY and FYNNEI. There are 12 residues in the CDR3. CDR3 amino acids: CASRPLYPVPHF. DNA of the CDR3: TGTGCCAGCCGGCCCCTGTACCCAGTCCCGCATTTT. The full variable domain, in which reference TRBV2 and TRBJ2-3 provide the parts outside the CDR3, is EPEVTQTPSHQVTQMGQEVILRCVPISNHLYFYWYRQILGQKVEFLVSFYNNEISEKSEIFDDQFSVERPDGSNFTLKIRSTKLEDSAMYFCASRPLYPVPHFGPGTRLTVL.

This clonotype was found a few times. The chain is built from TRBV6-5 and TRBJ2-4; tentatively, D is TRBD2 (6 bases). Trimming removed 2 bases from V and 3 bases from J, with 8 bases in between. Germline V gives CDR1 MNHEY, CDR2 SVGAGI. This CDR3 spans 14 amino acids. The CDR3 region is CASSYGGNKNIQYF. As DNA, the CDR3 is TGTGCCAGCAGTTACGGGGGGAACAAAAACATTCAGTACTTC.

There are a few counts of this clonotype. The rearrangement joins TRBV6-5 to TRBJ1-5, with a possible D match to TRBD1 (5 bases). The V end lost 5 bases, the J end lost 0 bases, and 11 bases lay between the germline ends. The CDR3 consists of 15 residues. CDR1 is MNHEY, CDR2 SVGAGI, per germline. The CDR3 region is CASSAWDSSNQPQHF. CDR3 DNA sequence: TGTGCCAGCAGTGCCTGGGACTCTAGCAATCAGCCCCAGCATTTT.

The V and J genes are TRBV7-3 and TRBJ2-2; 9 bases line up with TRBD2. This CDR3 has 16 amino acids. Germline CDR1 is SGHTA and CDR2 is FQGTGA. V shed 1 base and J 5 bases; nucleotides not matched to a gene: 5. The CDR3 loop reads CASSLNSGGRTGELFF. Here the CDR3 DNA reads TGTGCCAGCAGCTTAAATAGCGGGGGCCGGACCGGGGAGCTGTTTTTT.

This clonotype showed up many times. The chain has TRBV12-3 or TRBV12-4 and TRBJ2-1, with D perhaps TRBD1 (5 bases). CDR3 length: 14 residues. The germline V and J ends were trimmed by 3 bases and 7 bases, with 13 bases remaining between them. DNA of the CDR3: TGTGCCAGCAGTTTCCAGGGTCATCTTAATGAGCAGTTCTTC. Translating gives CASSFQGHLNEQFF.

This chain links TRBV5-6 with TRBJ2-3; D is unresolved. Trimming stripped 3 bases from V and 1 base from J, with 12 bases between. The CDR3 is 15 residues long. CDR1 and CDR2 from the germline V gene are SGHDT and YYEEEE. The CDR3 region is CASSSDLTGTDTQYF. The DNA for the CDR3 is TGTGCCAGCAGCTCGGACCTAACGGGCACAGATACGCAGTATTTT.

The chain joins TRBV18 to TRBJ2-1, with 8 bases lining up with TRBD2. J was trimmed by 7 bases and V by 3 bases; bases with no gene match: 8. The CDR3 has 15 amino acids. CDR1 and CDR2 from the germline V gene are KGHSH and LQKENI. The DNA of the CDR3 is TGTGCCAGCTCACCTAGCGGGGCCGCTTCTAATGAGCAGTTCTTC. As protein: CASSPSGAASNEQFF. Full variable domain (remainder filled in from reference TRBV18 and TRBJ2-1): NAGVMQNPRHLVRRRGQEARLRCSPMKGHSHVYWYRQLPEEGLKFMVYLQKENIIDESGMPKERFSAEFPKEGPSILRIQQVVRGDSAAYFCASSPSGAASNEQFFGPGTRLTVL.

This clonotype was observed a few times. The chain is built from TRBV29-1 and TRBJ1-5, with 8 positions matching TRBD1. Germline CDR1 reads SQVTM; CDR2 reads ANQGSEA. Trimming removed 5 bases from V and 3 bases from J; junction bases left unmatched: 6. This CDR3 has 14 amino acids. CDR3 region: CSVPGTGNNQPQHF. The CDR3 nucleotides are TGCAGCGTTCCCGGGACAGGAAACAATCAGCCCCAGCATTTT. Based on the CDR3 plus reference TRBV29-1 and TRBJ1-5, the full variable domain is SAVISQKPSRDICQRGTSLTIQCQVDSQVTMMFWYRQQPGQSLTLIATANQGSEATYESGFVIDKFPISRPNLTFSTLTVSNMSPEDSSIYLCSVPGTGNNQPQHFGDGTRLSIL.

The chain carries TRBV30 and TRBJ2-7; weak D call: TRBD1 (5 bases). Germline V gives CDR1 GTSNPN, CDR2 SVGIG (reference sequence). The V and J ends lost 0 bases and 6 bases respectively, with 12 bases between them. The CDR3 has 13 amino acids. The CDR3 region is CAWSVLIGVEQYF. The CDR3 DNA is TGTGCCTGGAGTGTACTTATAGGGGTCGAGCAGTACTTC. The full variable domain, rest sourced from reference TRBV30 and TRBJ2-7, is SQTIHQWPATLVQPVGSPLSLECTVEGTSNPNLYWYRQAAGRGLQLLFYSVGIGQISSEVPQNLSASRPQDRQFILSSKKLLLSDSGFYLCAWSVLIGVEQYFGPGTRLTVT.

This chain connects TRBV18 to TRBJ1-1; 9 nucleotides align to TRBD1. The V segment lost 5 bases and the J segment 4 bases; nucleotides outside the gene matches: 11. This CDR3 has 16 residues. The germline V gene encodes CDR1 KGHSH and CDR2 LQKENI. For the CDR3, the DNA is TGTGCCAGCTCATCTCCGGGACAGGGTTTCGGCACTGAAGCTTTCTTT. It specifies CASSSPGQGFGTEAFF. Looking up the rest from reference TRBV18 and TRBJ1-1 gives the full variable domain: NAGVMQNPRHLVRRRGQEARLRCSPMKGHSHVYWYRQLPEEGLKFMVYLQKENIIDESGMPKERFSAEFPKEGPSILRIQQVVRGDSAAYFCASSSPGQGFGTEAFFGQGTRLTVV.

A few counts support this clonotype. The chain couples TRBV11-2 to TRBJ2-4, with D perhaps being TRBD1 or TRBD2 (5 bases each). This CDR3 is 15 amino acids long. The germline V and J ends were trimmed by 0 bases and 9 bases, with 15 bases remaining between them. Germline values: CDR1 SGHAT, CDR2 FQNNGV. CDR3 sequence (DNA): TGTGCCAGCAGCTTAGACCTCGCACGGGGACCCATTCAGTACTTC. This sequence encodes CASSLDLARGPIQYF. The full variable domain, its missing parts supplied by reference TRBV11-2 and TRBJ2-4, is EAGVAQSPRYKIIEKRQSVAFWCNPISGHATLYWYQQILGQGPKLLIQFQNNGVVDDSQLPKDRFSAERLKGVDSTLKIQPAKLEDSAVYLCASSLDLARGPIQYFGAGTRLSVL.

This clonotype occurred many times. The CDR3 DNA sequence: TGTGCCAGCAGTTACGTCCGGGGGTGGGAAAAACTGTTTTTT. It encodes CASSYVRGWEKLFF. The V gene is TRBV6-5, the J gene TRBJ1-4, with D possibly TRBD1 on 5 matching bases. The CDR3 spans 14 residues. V was trimmed by 2 bases and J by 8 bases, leaving 12 bases between them. Germline loops: CDR1 MNHEY, CDR2 SVGAGI.

This clonotype was counted between two and nine times. This chain links TRBV9 with TRBJ1-2, with TRBD1 matching over 10 bases. With 4 bases clipped from V and 5 bases from J, the junction kept 8 bases outside the gene matches. This CDR3 has 15 amino acids. Germline CDR1 SGDLS, CDR2 YYNGEE. The CDR3 protein is CASSLGGTGDYGYTF. CDR3 DNA sequence: TGTGCCAGCAGCCTCGGGGGGACAGGGGATTATGGCTACACCTTC. Combining the CDR3 with reference TRBV9 and TRBJ1-2 gives the whole variable domain DSGVTQTPKHLITATGQRVTLRCSPRSGDLSVYWYQQSLDQGLQFLIQYYNGEERAKGNILERFSAQQFPDLHSELNLSSLELGDSALYFCASSLGGTGDYGYTFGSGTRLTVV.

V usage is TRBV6-2 or TRBV6-3 and J usage is TRBJ2-5, with D perhaps matching TRBD2 (6 bases). The CDR3 consists of 14 residues. Germline values: CDR1 MNHEY, CDR2 SVGEGT. The V end was cut by 6 bases, the J end by 3 bases, with 14 bases between. The CDR3 coding sequence is TGTGCCAGCAGCCTGGAGGCTAGCGAAGAGACCCAGTACTTC. Residues: CASSLEASEETQYF.